This T cell receptor beta chain is drawn from a study of blood T cell repertoires in COVID-19. V lost 4 bases to trimming and J lost 4 bases; unmatched junction nucleotides: 9. Germline V gene data show CDR1 as MGHRA and CDR2 as YSYEKL. The CDR3 covers 16 residues. Sequencing was performed with immunoSEQ multiplex PCR; in TCRdb, only in-frame clones are kept and a portion is missing. The sample comprises around 110,000 clones, about 80% of which are singletons, and about 4.3% rests with the top ten. Sequencing was performed on peripheral blood. J is TRBJ2-3 and V is TRBV4-1; 9 nucleotides match TRBD2. The TCR comes from a man between 65 and 79 years old with acute or convalescent COVID-19. The CDR3 region has the DNA TGCGCCAGCAGCCTCACCCCGGGACTAGCCGCAGATACGCAGTATTTT. This sequence encodes CASSLTPGLAADTQYF.